This TCR beta chain was recovered during a study of blood T cell repertoires in COVID-19. In the study overall: Sites in the United States, Italy and Spain provided acute and convalescent COVID-19 samples. The cDNA or gDNA used as material had been derived from T cells, B-cell-depleted T cells, or PBMCs.

The assay was immunoSEQ multiplex PCR, and TCRdb's table has in-frame clones only and misses some. The sample holds around 150,000 clones; just under 85% are singletons and the top ten take 6.2%. This CDR3 has 11 residues. V dropped 6 bases and J dropped 4 bases, with 10 bases sitting between them. Germline-derived CDR1 and CDR2 are SQVTM and ANQGSEA. The study recruited people aged roughly 18 to 95 years across more than 20 US areas. Participants' own reports of clinical history determined their cohort assignment. The TCR sequence derives from a woman between 40 and 55 years old who had recovered from COVID-19. The sequenced sample was PBMCs or T cells enriched from blood (not recorded which). V and J are TRBV29-1 and TRBJ2-7; tentative D call: TRBD1 (5 bases). CDR3 DNA: TGCAGCGTGCTTCAGGGTTACGAGCAGTACTTC. Amino acid sequence: CSVLQGYEQYF.